The rows below give T cell receptor beta chains drawn from one sample of a study of cytomegalovirus exposure and HLA in healthy donors. Profiling relied on immunoSEQ multiplex PCR, and the TCRdb table lists in-frame clones only, not all of them. Its table records roughly 100,000 clones. Sequences were obtained from PBMCs. All receptors derive from a middle-aged man in good health and CMV-seronegative. The CDR3 runs from the conserved cysteine through the conserved F or W. Fields, in order: V gene, J gene, D gene, CDR3 DNA, CDR3 protein. A D gene is named only where the DNA matches it firmly.

TRBV19	TRBJ2-1	TRBD2	TGTGCCAGTACCCCGCTAGCGGCCCACAATGAGCAGTTCTTC	CASTPLAAHNEQFF
TRBV25-1	TRBJ1-6	-	TGTGCCAGCAGTGAATATTTTAGCAGGGCGGATTCACCCCTCCACTTT	CASSEYFSRADSPLHF
TRBV29-1	TRBJ1-1	-	TGCAGCGTTGAAGTTGGGATCGGGGGAGGTGAAGCTTTCTTT	CSVEVGIGGGEAFF
TRBV9	TRBJ2-1	TRBD1	TGTGCCAGCAGCGTAGGACAGGGGGTTTTCGGGCAGTTCTTC	CASSVGQGVFGQFF
TRBV7-7	TRBJ2-2	TRBD1	TGTGCCAGCACCCCTCAGGGGGCTGCCGGGGAGCTGTTTTTT	CASTPQGAAGELFF
TRBV27	TRBJ1-5	TRBD1	TGTGCCAGCAGCCGTCGGACAGGGTTCGATCAGCCCCAGCATTTT	CASSRRTGFDQPQHF
TRBV5-1	TRBJ2-3	TRBD2	TGCGCCAGCAGCTTGGCGCAAAGCCTAGCGGGCACAGATACGCAGTATTTT	CASSLAQSLAGTDTQYF
TRBV15	TRBJ1-5	-	TGTGCCACCAGCAGAGGGGGGGTTAATCAGCCCCAGCATTTT	CATSRGGVNQPQHF
TRBV5-4	TRBJ2-1	-	TGTGCCAGCAGCTTGGCGTTCGGTCTAGCTTACAATGAGCAGTTCTTC	CASSLAFGLAYNEQFF
TRBV30	TRBJ2-1	-	TGTGCCAGCAGCGGTTACAATGAGCAGTTCTTC	CASSGYNEQFF
TRBV5-1	TRBJ1-2	-	TGCGCCAGCAGTCTCCCCGGGGGGGATGGCTACACCTTC	CASSLPGGDGYTF
TRBV11-2	TRBJ1-2	-	TGTGCCAGCAGCAGAGGGAGGGCTCGCTACACCTTC	CASSRGRARYTF
TRBV6-1	TRBJ1-1	-	TGTGCCAGCAGCGGTACCGGGGTTGGTATTGAAGCTTTCTTT	CASSGTGVGIEAFF
TRBV27	TRBJ1-1	-	TGTGCCAGCAGTTTAGACAGAAAGGGAACTGAAGCTTTCTTT	CASSLDRKGTEAFF
TRBV5-1	TRBJ2-7	TRBD1	TGCGCCAGCAGCTTGGCCCCCGGACAGGGAGGCGAGCAGTACTTC	CASSLAPGQGGEQYF
TRBV7-9	TRBJ1-1	-	TGTGCCAGCAGCTTAGGTGGGGCTAACACTGAAGCTTTCTTT	CASSLGGANTEAFF
TRBV19	TRBJ1-1	-	TGTGCCAGTGCCAGTAGGGGGAGCACTGAAGCTTTCTTT	CASASRGSTEAFF
TRBV10-3	TRBJ2-1	-	TGTGCCACCCGTCCGCAAAGCGCGGATGGTGAGCAGTTCTTC	CATRPQSADGEQFF
TRBV4-3	TRBJ2-7	-	TGCGCCAGCAGCCAAGATCCCACAGGGGGAGGGTACGAGCAGTACTTC	CASSQDPTGGGYEQYF
TRBV5-1	TRBJ2-2	TRBD1	TGCGCCAGCAGCTTGGGGTCCAGGGGGCAGCGGTCGAACACCGGGGAGCTGTTTTTT	CASSLGSRGQRSNTGELFF
TRBV9	TRBJ2-7	TRBD1	TGTGCCAGCAGCGTAGGGGAGCCGGGACAGGTTTCCGAGCAGTACTTC	CASSVGEPGQVSEQYF
TRBV18	TRBJ1-2	TRBD1	TGTGCCAGCTCAAACAGGGGGGCGCCAGATGGCTACACCTTC	CASSNRGAPDGYTF
TRBV9	TRBJ2-1	TRBD2	TGTGCCAGCAGCGTAAGTCGATCGGGCGGGAGTTCATACAATGAGCAGTTCTTC	CASSVSRSGGSSYNEQFF
TRBV5-1	TRBJ2-5	TRBD2	TGCGCCAGCTCGGGGGGTCCAGGAAGACAAGAGACCCAGTACTTC	CASSGGPGRQETQYF
TRBV9	TRBJ2-5	-	TGTGCCAGCAGCGTCCGAGGAGGGACAGTCCAAGAGACCCAGTACTTC	CASSVRGGTVQETQYF
TRBV7-9	TRBJ2-2	TRBD2	TGTGCCAGCAGCGGCGGGAGTGCCGGGGAGCTGTTTTTT	CASSGGSAGELFF
TRBV4-3	TRBJ2-1	TRBD2	TGCGCCAGAATCTCTCGGGAGGGCCTAGTTGAGCAGTTCTTC	CARISREGLVEQFF
TRBV5-4	TRBJ2-5	-	TGTGCCAGCAGCTTGGACGAGCGAGAGGAGACCCAGTACTTC	CASSLDEREETQYF
TRBV19	TRBJ1-1	-	TGTGCCAGTTCACGCGACAGATTAAACACTGAAGCTTTCTTT	CASSRDRLNTEAFF
TRBV5-6	TRBJ2-7	-	TGTGCCAGCAGCACGGAGGGGGGGGACTCCTACGAGCAGTACTTC	CASSTEGGDSYEQYF
TRBV30	TRBJ1-1	TRBD1	TGTGCCTGGAGTCGAAAACAGGGGACTGAAGCTTTCTTT	CAWSRKQGTEAFF
TRBV7-2	TRBJ1-1	TRBD1	TGTGCCAGCAGCTACCACACAGGGGGCACTGAAGCTTTCTTT	CASSYHTGGTEAFF
TRBV9	TRBJ2-1	-	TGTGCCAGCAGCCCCGACCCCAGGGGTGGGTGGGATGAGCAGTTCTTC	CASSPDPRGGWDEQFF
TRBV9	TRBJ2-5	-	TGTGCCAGCAGCGTAGGTGGGTCGGGTGTCCAAGAGACCCAGTACTTC	CASSVGGSGVQETQYF
TRBV7-9	TRBJ1-1	-	TGTGCCAGCAGCCGCCCTCTAGGTGCTGAAGCTTTCTTT	CASSRPLGAEAFF
TRBV19	TRBJ2-1	-	TGTGCCAGTAGTATTGGTAGCAGCTCCTACAATGAGCAGTTCTTC	CASSIGSSSYNEQFF
TRBV5-4	TRBJ2-7	TRBD1	TGTGCCAGCAGCTTGCTTCGGGACAGTCAGACTTACGAGCAGTACTTC	CASSLLRDSQTYEQYF
TRBV19	TRBJ1-5	-	TGTGCCAGTAGTCCCCCTAAGTACCAAAATCAGCCCCAGCATTTT	CASSPPKYQNQPQHF
TRBV30	TRBJ1-1	TRBD1	TGTGCCTGGAGTGTAGGGGGCACCCACACTGAAGCTTTCTTT	CAWSVGGTHTEAFF
TRBV5-6	TRBJ1-1	-	TGTGCCAGCAGCTTGGGACAGGCGAACACTGAAGCTTTCTTT	CASSLGQANTEAFF
TRBV27	TRBJ1-5	-	TGTGCCAGCAGACCGGCGGCTGCGAATCAGCCCCAGCATTTT	CASRPAAANQPQHF
TRBV5-1	TRBJ2-7	-	TGCGCCAGCAGCGAGACCGGGACACTTTCCTACGAGCAGTACTTC	CASSETGTLSYEQYF
TRBV30	TRBJ2-7	-	TGTGCCTGGAGTGTAAGGGGCGAGCAGTACTTC	CAWSVRGEQYF
TRBV9	TRBJ1-4	TRBD1	TGTGCCAGCAGCGCGGGACAGCGGAATAGTAATGAAAAACTGTTTTTT	CASSAGQRNSNEKLFF
TRBV2	TRBJ1-2	-	TGTGCCAGCAGTGAAGGGGGGGTCAAGAGGTATGGCTACACCTTC	CASSEGGVKRYGYTF
TRBV9	TRBJ2-7	-	TGTGCCAGCAGCGTTCAGGACAGACGCTACGAGCAGTACTTC	CASSVQDRRYEQYF
TRBV10-1	TRBJ2-7	-	TGCGCCAGCAGTGCGACAGCCGCAGGCCTCTACGAGCAGTACTTC	CASSATAAGLYEQYF
TRBV6-1	TRBJ1-2	-	TGTGCCAGCAGTCCCGCTGACAGGTACTATGGCTACACCTTC	CASSPADRYYGYTF
TRBV7-2	TRBJ2-5	-	TGTGCCAGCAGCTTAGCGGCGCAGGGTTCATGGGAGACCCAGTACTTC	CASSLAAQGSWETQYF
TRBV19	TRBJ1-2	TRBD1	TGTGCCAGTAGTCTTGGGACAGGGGTCGGCTACACCTTC	CASSLGTGVGYTF
TRBV5-1	TRBJ2-5	TRBD1	TGCGCCAGCAGACCACCGGACAGGGGAGAGACCCAGTACTTC	CASRPPDRGETQYF
TRBV30	TRBJ2-7	TRBD2	TGTGCCTGGAGTTTAGGAGCGGGGTCATACGAGCAGTACTTC	CAWSLGAGSYEQYF
TRBV30	TRBJ2-7	-	TGTGCCTGGAGTGGGGGTAGGGGAAAACCCTACGAGCAGTACTTC	CAWSGGRGKPYEQYF
TRBV19	TRBJ2-2	-	TGTGCCAGTAGTATTTTGGACAGCGACACCGGGGAGCTGTTTTTT	CASSILDSDTGELFF